This T cell receptor (beta chain) was identified during a study of identical twins. Study outcomes and limitations: Fewer insertions characterized abundant cord blood beta clonotypes, whereas memory repertoires showed none.

This clonotype was counted between two and nine times. Its antigen remains unidentified. The CDR3 contains 15 residues. In germline, CDR1 is SGHTA, CDR2 FQGTGA. The J segment lost 4 bases and the V segment lost 4 bases, leaving 4 bases of the junction unmatched. TCRdb itself ran the 5' RACE reads through MiXCR, one entry per CDR3 protein. Of about 430,000 distinct CDR3 sequences in the sample, about 18% were seen once. The source is a man in his fifties or sixties in good health. The genes are TRBV7-3 and TRBJ2-1; 10 nucleotides line up with TRBD2. What was sequenced was naive T cells sorted from blood. The DNA of the CDR3 is TGTGCCAGCAGCTACGGGACTAGCGCATACAATGAGCAGTTCTTC. It yields the protein CASSYGTSAYNEQFF.